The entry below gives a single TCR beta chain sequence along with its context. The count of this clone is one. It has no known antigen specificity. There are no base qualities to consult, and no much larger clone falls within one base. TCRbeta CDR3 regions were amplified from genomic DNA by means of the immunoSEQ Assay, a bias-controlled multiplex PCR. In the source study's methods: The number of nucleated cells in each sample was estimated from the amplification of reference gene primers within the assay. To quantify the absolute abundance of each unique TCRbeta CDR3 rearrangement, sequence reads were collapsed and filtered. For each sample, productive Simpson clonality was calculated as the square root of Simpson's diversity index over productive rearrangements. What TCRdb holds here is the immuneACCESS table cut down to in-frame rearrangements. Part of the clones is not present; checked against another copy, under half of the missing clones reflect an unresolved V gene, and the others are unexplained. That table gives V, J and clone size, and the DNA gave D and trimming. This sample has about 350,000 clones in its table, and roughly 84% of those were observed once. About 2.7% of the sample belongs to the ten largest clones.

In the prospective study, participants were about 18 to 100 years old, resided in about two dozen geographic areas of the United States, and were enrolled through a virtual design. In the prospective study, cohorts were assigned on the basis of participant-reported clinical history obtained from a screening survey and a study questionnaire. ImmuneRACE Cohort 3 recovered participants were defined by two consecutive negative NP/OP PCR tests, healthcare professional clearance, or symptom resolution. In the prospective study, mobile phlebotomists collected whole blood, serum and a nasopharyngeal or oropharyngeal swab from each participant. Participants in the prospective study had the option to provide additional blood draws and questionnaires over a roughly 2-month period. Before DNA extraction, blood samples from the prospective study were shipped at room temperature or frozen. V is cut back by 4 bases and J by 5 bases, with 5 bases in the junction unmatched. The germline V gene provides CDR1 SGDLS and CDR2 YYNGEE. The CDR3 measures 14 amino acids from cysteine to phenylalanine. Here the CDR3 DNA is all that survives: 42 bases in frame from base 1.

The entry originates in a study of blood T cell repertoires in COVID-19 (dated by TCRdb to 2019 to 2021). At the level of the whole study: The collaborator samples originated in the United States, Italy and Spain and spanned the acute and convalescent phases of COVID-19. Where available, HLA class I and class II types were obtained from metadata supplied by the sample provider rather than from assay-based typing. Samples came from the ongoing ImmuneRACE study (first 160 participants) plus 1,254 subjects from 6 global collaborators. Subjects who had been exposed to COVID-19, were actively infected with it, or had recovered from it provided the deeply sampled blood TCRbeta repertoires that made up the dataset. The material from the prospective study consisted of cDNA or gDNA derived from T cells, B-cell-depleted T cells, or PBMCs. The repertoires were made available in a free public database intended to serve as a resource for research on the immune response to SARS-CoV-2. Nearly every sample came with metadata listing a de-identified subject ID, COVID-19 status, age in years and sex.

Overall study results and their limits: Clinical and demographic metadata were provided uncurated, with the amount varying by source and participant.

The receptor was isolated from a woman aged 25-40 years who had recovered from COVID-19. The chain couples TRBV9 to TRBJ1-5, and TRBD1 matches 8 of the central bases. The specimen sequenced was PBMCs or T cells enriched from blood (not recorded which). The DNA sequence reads TGTGCCAGCAGCCTAGGACAGGGTCATCAGCCCCAGCATTTT. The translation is CASSLGQGHQPQHF.